The 21 T cell receptor beta chains listed next were all sequenced from one sample in a study of T cells in Graves' hyperthyroidism and ophthalmopathy. There were TCR beta CDR3 regions amplified from RNA transcripts. First-round RT-PCR targeting the TCR CDR3 was performed with the HTBI primer set. Each CDR3 protein gets one entry after TCRdb re-called the multiplex PCR reads with MiXCR. This sample yields about 600,000 distinct CDR3 sequences, of which 13% to 15% are seen a single time; roughly 7.1% belongs to the top ten. Specimen: blood. Receptor source: a woman in her late teens or twenties with Graves' ophthalmopathy.

This clonotype was counted at least ten times. V gene TRBV3-1 combines with J gene TRBJ2-7; 9 positions match TRBD2. The germline CDR1 and CDR2 sequences are LGHDT and YNNKEL (reference sequence). With 8 bases clipped from V and 0 bases from J, the junction kept 11 bases outside the gene matches. CDR3 length: 16 amino acids. The CDR3 protein is CASGLSGSRSSYEQYF. The CDR3 DNA reads as TGTGCCAGCGGGCTTAGCGGGAGCCGCAGCTCCTACGAGCAGTACTTC.

Many counts were recorded for this clonotype. The V and J genes are TRBV3-1 and TRBJ2-7, with 7 bases aligning to TRBD2. The germline V gene has CDR1 LGHDT and CDR2 YNNKEL (reference sequence). CDR3 length: 14 amino acids. The ends lost 1 base at V and 4 bases at J; junction bases unmatched: 4. As DNA, the CDR3 is TGTGCCAGCAGCCAAGCAGGGAGGGGTTACGAGCAGTACTTC. This translates into CASSQAGRGYEQYF.

This clonotype was recorded a few times. The chain carries TRBV30 and TRBJ1-5; D may be TRBD1 (5 bases). This CDR3 has 12 amino acids. V dropped 2 bases and J dropped 6 bases, with 8 bases sitting between them. CDR1 is GTSNPN, CDR2 SVGIG, per germline (reference sequence). CDR3: CAWSKGFQPQHF. CDR3 nucleotide sequence: TGTGCCTGGAGTAAGGGGTTTCAGCCCCAGCATTTT.

The table lists this clonotype with many counts. The chain couples TRBV3-1 to TRBJ2-1; a weak D match, TRBD1 (5 bases). Germline loops: CDR1 LGHDT, CDR2 YNNKEL (reference sequence). V lost 3 bases to trimming and J lost 7 bases, with 10 bases between them. The CDR3 has 13 amino acids. This chain's CDR3 is CASSHPGLNEQFF. Here the CDR3 DNA reads TGTGCCAGCAGCCACCCAGGGTTGAATGAGCAGTTCTTC.

This clonotype has ten or more counts. CDR3 protein: CASSLQGGGYTEAFF. CDR3 bases: TGTGCCAGCAGTTTACAGGGAGGAGGGTACACTGAAGCTTTCTTT. The genes are TRBV27 and TRBJ1-1, with a weak D call TRBD1 (5 bases). This CDR3 spans 15 amino acids. The V end lost 2 bases, the J end lost 3 bases, and 13 bases lay between the germline ends. Germline V gene lookup returns CDR1 MNHEY and CDR2 SMNVEV (reference sequence).

This clonotype was recorded a few times. The chain uses TRBV6-2 or TRBV6-3 and TRBJ2-7, with D possibly called TRBD1 or TRBD2 (6 bases each). The V end was cut by 8 bases, the J end by 3 bases, with 14 bases between. Per the germline V gene, CDR1 is MNHEY and CDR2 is SVGEGT. The CDR3 is 13 residues long. DNA of the CDR3: TGTGCCAGCCCGGCGGGACATCGCTACGAGCAGTACTTC. This sequence encodes CASPAGHRYEQYF.

In this sample, this clonotype turned up a few times. The rearrangement uses TRBV30 and TRBJ2-3; weak D call: TRBD2 (6 bases). V shed 5 bases and J shed 10 bases, with 16 bases lying between them. Looked up from germline, CDR1 is GTSNPN and CDR2 is SVGIG (reference sequence). The CDR3 is 12 amino acids. The DNA for the CDR3 is TGTGCCTGGGTTGGGGGGACGGAGGCGCAGTATTTT. Translated, it gives CAWVGGTEAQYF.

This clonotype showed up many times. The V call is TRBV19, the J call TRBJ2-7; D call uncertain. The CDR3 has 13 amino acids. The germline V gene has CDR1 LNHDA and CDR2 SQIVND (reference sequence). The V and J ends lost 5 bases and 3 bases respectively, with 11 bases between them. CDR3 nucleotides: TGTGCCAGTAGTCCCCGGGCCGTCTACGAGCAGTACTTC. This gives the protein CASSPRAVYEQYF.

This clonotype was observed a handful of times. The rearrangement joins TRBV6-1 to TRBJ2-7; 10 bases agree with TRBD1. Germline lookup yields CDR1 MNHNS and CDR2 SASEGT. The CDR3 is 16 amino acids. Trimming at V came to 6 bases and at J to 2 bases, leaving 10 bases not matched to a gene. CDR3: CASRADRGPLAYEQYF. The CDR3 nucleotides are TGTGCCAGCAGGGCCGACAGGGGGCCTTTGGCCTACGAGCAGTACTTC.

In its sample, this clonotype was seen many times. The rearrangement uses TRBV7-3 and TRBJ2-2; unclear D gene. Germline lookup yields CDR1 SGHTA and CDR2 FQGTGA. This CDR3 spans 14 amino acids. Trimming shortened V by 1 base and J by 6 bases, and 9 bases separated the two germline ends. The CDR3 coding sequence is TGTGCCAGCAGCTTAATGGGTGACGCCGGGGAGCTGTTTTTT. Translated: CASSLMGDAGELFF. The full variable domain, with the rest looked up from reference TRBV7-3 and TRBJ2-2, is GAGVSQTPSNKVTEKGKYVELRCDPISGHTALYWYRQSLGQGPEFLIYFQGTGAADDSGLPNDRFFAVRPEGSVSTLKIQRTERGDSAVYLCASSLMGDAGELFFGEGSRLTVL.

Many counts were recorded for this clonotype. This sequence joins TRBV10-3 and TRBJ2-1; TRBD2 matches at 8 bases. Per germline, CDR1 ENHRY and CDR2 SYGVKD. V shed 3 bases and J 1 base; nucleotides not matched to a gene: 5. The CDR3 extends over 16 amino acids. CDR3 DNA: TGTGCCATCAGTGACGGGAGCGGGAGTTCCTACAATGAGCAGTTCTTC. Its translation: CAISDGSGSSYNEQFF.

This clonotype has ten or more counts. This chain joins TRBV6-1 and TRBJ1-2; 11 bases map to TRBD1. Looked up from germline, CDR1 is MNHNS and CDR2 is SASEGT. CDR3 size: 15 residues. Germline trimming cut 6 bases from V and 4 bases from J; bases unmatched to any gene: 7. The CDR3 spells CASRSGQGAVYGYTF. In nucleotides, the CDR3 is TGTGCCAGCAGGTCCGGACAGGGGGCGGTCTATGGCTACACCTTC.

The J gene is TRBJ1-1, the V gene TRBV5-1, with TRBD1 as a possible D gene (6 bases). The CDR3 is made up of 16 amino acids. Trimming pared 1 base from V and 4 bases from J, leaving 17 bases between. The germline CDR1 and CDR2 sequences are SGHRS and YFSETQ. This CDR3 reads CASSLFSGEGGTEAFF. The CDR3 bases are TGCGCCAGCAGCTTGTTTTCAGGGGAAGGGGGCACTGAAGCTTTCTTT.

This clonotype occurred many times. The chain is built from TRBV4-1 and TRBJ1-1, with 8 bases aligning to TRBD1. Germline-derived CDR1 and CDR2 are MGHRA and YSYEKL. The CDR3 is made up of 14 amino acids. J lost 4 bases, V lost 6 bases, and 7 bases had no gene match. As DNA, the CDR3 is TGCGCCAGCAGGACAGGGGAAAGGGGCACTGAAGCTTTCTTT. Its translation: CASRTGERGTEAFF.

This clonotype was found many times. This rearrangement joins TRBV28 to TRBJ2-5; maybe TRBD2 (5 bases). The CDR3 spans 16 residues. V was pared by 5 bases and J by 0 bases, with 16 bases between. Germline loops: CDR1 MDHEN, CDR2 SYDVKM. The CDR3 loop reads CASSSGVRLYQETQYF. The CDR3 region has the DNA TGTGCCAGCAGTAGCGGCGTCAGGTTGTACCAAGAGACCCAGTACTTC.

This chain uses TRBV7-8 with TRBJ2-3; D may be TRBD2 (6 bases). V lost 5 bases, J lost 0 bases, and 15 bases lay in between. The germline gives CDR1 SGHVS, CDR2 FQNEAQ. This CDR3 comprises 16 residues. CDR3 DNA sequence: TGTGCCAGCAGCCTACCCCCGGGACTCAGCACAGATACGCAGTATTTT. Protein product: CASSLPPGLSTDTQYF.

There are a few counts of this clonotype. V is TRBV19 and J is TRBJ1-2; 9 bases fit TRBD1. The CDR3 has 16 amino acids. Trimming at V came to 8 bases and at J to 3 bases, leaving 13 bases not matched to a gene. Germline V gene data show CDR1 as LNHDA and CDR2 as SQIVND (reference sequence). The DNA of the CDR3 is TGTGCCAGTTGCCCTGCGGACAGGGGTACGCACTATGGCTACACCTTC. Its protein is CASCPADRGTHYGYTF.

The chain is built from TRBV19 and TRBJ2-6, with 11 positions matching TRBD1. Trimming cost V 1 base and J 12 bases; bases outside gene matches: 8. The CDR3 is made up of 16 amino acids. The germline V gene encodes CDR1 LNHDA and CDR2 SQIVND (reference sequence). The CDR3 DNA reads TGTGCCAGTAGTATAGTGGGGACAGGGGGTTTCAGCGTCCTGACTTTC. This gives the protein CASSIVGTGGFSVLTF.

In this sample, this clonotype turned up many times. V gene TRBV20-1 combines with J gene TRBJ2-1; D call uncertain. Trimming removed 6 bases at V and 2 bases at J, with 11 bases between. This CDR3 region has 13 residues. Germline V gene lookup returns CDR1 DFQATT and CDR2 SNEGSKA (reference sequence). The CDR3 region has the DNA TGCAGTGCACAGAATAACGCCTACAATGAGCAGTTCTTC. Its protein product is CSAQNNAYNEQFF.

This clonotype was counted ten times or more. The J gene is TRBJ2-1, the V gene TRBV20-1; 9 bases match TRBD2. The germline CDR1 and CDR2 sequences are DFQATT and SNEGSKA (reference sequence). The length of the CDR3 is 15 residues. The V segment lost 6 bases and the J segment 0 bases; nucleotides outside the gene matches: 6. The CDR3 is CSARGLAVSYNEQFF. CDR3 in DNA: TGCAGTGCACGGGGACTAGCAGTCTCCTACAATGAGCAGTTCTTC.

In this sample, this clonotype turned up many times. The rearrangement joins TRBV7-2 to TRBJ2-5, with 9 bases that match TRBD2. The length of the CDR3 is 17 residues. Losses at the gene ends were 5 bases for V and 2 bases for J; bases not matched to a gene: 12. CDR1 and CDR2 from the germline V gene are SGHTA and FQGNSA. CDR3 residues: CASSPNVALAGQETQYF. Here the CDR3 DNA reads TGTGCCAGCAGCCCTAACGTAGCGCTAGCGGGGCAAGAGACCCAGTACTTC.